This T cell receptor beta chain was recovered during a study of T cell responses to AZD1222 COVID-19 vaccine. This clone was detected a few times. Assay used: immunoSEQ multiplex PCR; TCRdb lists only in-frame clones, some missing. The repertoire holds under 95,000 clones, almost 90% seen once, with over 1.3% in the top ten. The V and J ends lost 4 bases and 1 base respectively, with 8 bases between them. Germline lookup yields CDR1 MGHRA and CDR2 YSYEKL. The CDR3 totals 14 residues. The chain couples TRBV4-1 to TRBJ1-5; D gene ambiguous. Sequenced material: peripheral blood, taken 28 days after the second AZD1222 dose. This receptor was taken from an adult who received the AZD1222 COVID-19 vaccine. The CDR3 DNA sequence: TGCGCCAGCAGCCCGGGCAACAGCAATCAGCCCCAGCATTTT. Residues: CASSPGNSNQPQHF.